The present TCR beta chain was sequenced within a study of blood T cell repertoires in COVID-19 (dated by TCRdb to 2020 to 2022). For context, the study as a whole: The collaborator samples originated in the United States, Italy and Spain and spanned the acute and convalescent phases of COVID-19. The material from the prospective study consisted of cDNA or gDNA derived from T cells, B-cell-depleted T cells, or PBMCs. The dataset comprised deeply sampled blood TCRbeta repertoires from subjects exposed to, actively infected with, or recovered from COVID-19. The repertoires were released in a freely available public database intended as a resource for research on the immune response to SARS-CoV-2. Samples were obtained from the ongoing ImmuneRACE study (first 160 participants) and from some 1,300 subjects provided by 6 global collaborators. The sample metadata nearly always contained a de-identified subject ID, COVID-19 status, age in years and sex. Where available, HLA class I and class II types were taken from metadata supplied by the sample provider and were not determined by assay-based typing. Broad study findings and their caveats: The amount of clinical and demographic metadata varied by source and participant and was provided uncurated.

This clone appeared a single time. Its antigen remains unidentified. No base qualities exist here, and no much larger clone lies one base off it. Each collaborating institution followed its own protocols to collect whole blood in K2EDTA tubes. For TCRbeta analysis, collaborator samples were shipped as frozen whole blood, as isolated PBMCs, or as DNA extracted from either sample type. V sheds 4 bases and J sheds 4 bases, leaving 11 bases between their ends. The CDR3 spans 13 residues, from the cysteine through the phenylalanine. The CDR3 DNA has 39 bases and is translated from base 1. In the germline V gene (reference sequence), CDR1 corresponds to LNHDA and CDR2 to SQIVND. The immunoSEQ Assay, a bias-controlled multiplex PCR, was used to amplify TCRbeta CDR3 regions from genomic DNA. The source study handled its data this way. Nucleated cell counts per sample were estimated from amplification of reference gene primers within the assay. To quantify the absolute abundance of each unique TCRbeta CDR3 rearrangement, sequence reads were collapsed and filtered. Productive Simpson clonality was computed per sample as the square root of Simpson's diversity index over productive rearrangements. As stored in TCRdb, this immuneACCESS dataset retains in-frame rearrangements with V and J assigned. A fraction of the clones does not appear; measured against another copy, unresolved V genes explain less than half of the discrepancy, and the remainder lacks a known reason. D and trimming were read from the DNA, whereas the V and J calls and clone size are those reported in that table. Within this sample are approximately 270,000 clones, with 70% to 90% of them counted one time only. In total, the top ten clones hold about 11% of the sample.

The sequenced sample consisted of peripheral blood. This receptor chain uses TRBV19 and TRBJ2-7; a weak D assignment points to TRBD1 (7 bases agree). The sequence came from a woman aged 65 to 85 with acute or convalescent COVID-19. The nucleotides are TGTGCCAGTAGTACGACAGGGAGGTACGAGCAGTACTTC. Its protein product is CASSTTGRYEQYF. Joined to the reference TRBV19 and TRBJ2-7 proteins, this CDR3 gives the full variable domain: DGGITQSPKYLFRKEGQNVTLSCEQNLNHDAMYWYRQDPGQGLRLIYYSQIVNDFQKGDIAEGYSVSREKKESFPLTVTSAQKNPTAFYLCASSTTGRYEQYFGPGTRLTVT.